This TCR beta chain was captured in a study of T cells in Graves' hyperthyroidism and ophthalmopathy. As regards this clonotype: This may be a read error: a much more frequent sequence differs by one nucleotide.

Diagnoses were established using clinical symptoms, serum thyroxine and TRAb, thyroid ultrasound and orbital computed tomography. A roughly 9.3 ml volume of fresh peripheral blood provided the PBMCs. Germline V gene data show CDR1 as SGHRS and CDR2 as YFSETQ. CDR3 length equals 13 residues. Researchers amplified the TCR beta CDR3 regions from RNA transcripts. Researchers ran a first-round RT-PCR on the TCR CDR3 using the HTBI primer set. TCRdb reanalysed the multiplex PCR reads using MiXCR and keeps one entry per CDR3 protein. The repertoire holds over 150,000 distinct CDR3 sequences, with 17% as singletons.

The sequence derives from a woman aged 45-65 years with Graves' hyperthyroidism. The chain joins TRBV5-1 to TRBJ2-5; TRBD1 aligns across 7 bases. Judging by the DNA end, TRBJ2-1 fits better; the J call may be wrong. The sequenced sample was blood. This chain's CDR3 is CASWRDRVETQFF. The DNA for the CDR3 is TGCGCCAGCTGGCGCGACAGGGTTGAGACCCAGTTCTTC.